The 20 T cell receptor beta chains in this list originate from one sample, sequenced in a study of blood T cell repertoires in COVID-19 (TCRdb year 2020). The library was obtained by the immunoSEQ multiplex PCR assay. TCRdb provides this immuneACCESS table in a form limited to in-frame rearrangements. Some clones are lacking; in checked studies, under half of them reflect an unresolved V gene, and why the rest are absent is not known. The sample contains 180,000 or so clones, roughly 81% of them found a single time. Together, the top ten hold approximately 12% of the sample. The sequenced sample consisted of peripheral blood. The receptors come from a woman aged 80 or over with COVID-19, enrolled during active disease.

This clone came up a few times. This CDR3 is CASSAQGLAALIGGEQFF. The CDR3 bases are TGCGCCAGCAGCGCCCAAGGACTAGCGGCATTAATAGGGGGTGAGCAGTTCTTC. V gene TRBV5-1 combines with J gene TRBJ2-1, with 10 bases aligning to TRBD2. The J segment lost 9 bases and the V segment lost 4 bases, leaving 19 bases of the junction unmatched. There are 18 residues in the CDR3. Germline V CDR1 and CDR2: SGHRS, YFSETQ.

The chain recombines TRBV6-6 with TRBJ2-1; TRBD2 agrees at 11 bases. The CDR3 contains 16 residues. J gave up 8 bases and V 4 bases, and 10 bases lay outside the gene matches. Germline V CDR1 and CDR2: MNHNY, SVGAGI (reference sequence). The CDR3 DNA sequence: TGTGCCAGCAGTTCGTCGGGACTAGCGGCACGCGATGAGCAGTTCTTC. Translated, it gives CASSSSGLAARDEQFF.

V gene TRBV6-2 or TRBV6-3 combines with J gene TRBJ2-7, with 7 positions matching TRBD1. The length of the CDR3 is 16 residues. Losses at the gene ends were 5 bases for V and 0 bases for J; bases not matched to a gene: 10. From germline, CDR1 is MNHEY and CDR2 SVGEGT. The CDR3 DNA follows: TGTGCCAGCAGTCCGCGACAGGGCACAAGCTCCTACGAGCAGTACTTC. It is translated as CASSPRQGTSSYEQYF.

The gene calls are TRBV4-2 and TRBJ2-3; the match to TRBD2 covers 7 bases. CDR1 is LGHNA, CDR2 YNFKEQ, per germline. With 4 bases clipped from V and 6 bases from J, the junction kept 7 bases outside the gene matches. The CDR3 totals 14 residues. The CDR3 DNA sequence: TGTGCCAGCAGCCGAGGTGGGGGGGAGGATACGCAGTATTTT. It codes for CASSRGGGEDTQYF.

The sample holds a few counts of this clone. The same CDR3 can be traced to other DNA sequences in this sample. J is TRBJ1-6 and V is TRBV27; D is possibly TRBD1 (5 bases). This CDR3 has 13 amino acids. CDR1 and CDR2 (germline): MNHEY, SMNVEV (reference sequence). Deletions cut 8 bases from V and 4 bases from J, with 9 bases between. The CDR3 loop is CASRGGYNSPLHF. CDR3 bases: TGTGCCAGCCGCGGGGGTTATAATTCACCCCTCCACTTT.

The V gene is TRBV12-3 or TRBV12-4, the J gene TRBJ2-2; D is uncertain. Deletions cut 5 bases from V and 4 bases from J, with 5 bases between. The CDR3 loop spans 12 amino acids. The CDR3 region has the DNA TGTGCCAGCAGTCTCTTCACCGGGGAGCTGTTTTTT. Residues: CASSLFTGELFF.

This chain joins TRBV11-2 and TRBJ1-3; D is ambiguous. The germline CDR1 and CDR2 sequences are SGHAT and FQNNGV. The CDR3 runs to 15 residues. V was clipped by 3 bases and J by 4 bases, with 13 bases between them. The CDR3 bases are TGTGCCAGCAGCTTCATTACGGGTTCCGGAAACACCATATATTTT. The encoded protein is CASSFITGSGNTIYF. Full variable domain (remainder filled in from reference TRBV11-2 and TRBJ1-3): EAGVAQSPRYKIIEKRQSVAFWCNPISGHATLYWYQQILGQGPKLLIQFQNNGVVDDSQLPKDRFSAERLKGVDSTLKIQPAKLEDSAVYLCASSFITGSGNTIYFGEGSWLTVV.

This clone was counted once. The rearrangement links TRBV30 to TRBJ1-1; D might be TRBD1 (6 bases). From germline, CDR1 is GTSNPN and CDR2 SVGIG (reference sequence). The CDR3 contains 14 residues. V was cut by 0 bases and J by 3 bases, with 11 bases left in between. The CDR3 DNA sequence: TGTGCCTGGAGTGTACTAGGGGGTTACACTGAAGCTTTCTTT. Translation: CAWSVLGGYTEAFF.

This clone was observed a single time. The chain combines TRBV6-6 with TRBJ2-7, with TRBD1 matching 10 bases. The V gene's germline CDR1 is MNHNY and CDR2 SVGAGI (reference sequence). Germline trimming cut 7 bases from V and 3 bases from J; bases unmatched to any gene: 6. The length of the CDR3 is 14 residues. The CDR3 loop is CASKTTGGVYEQYF. DNA for the CDR3: TGTGCCAGCAAAACGACAGGGGGCGTCTACGAGCAGTACTTC.

The chain uses TRBV7-9 and TRBJ1-2, with D tentatively TRBD1 (5 bases). The length of the CDR3 is 12 residues. The V end was cut by 5 bases, the J end by 7 bases, with 11 bases between. Germline CDR1 reads SEHNR; CDR2 reads FQNEAQ (reference sequence). This CDR3 is CASSQQEGGYTF. The CDR3 DNA is TGTGCCAGCAGCCAACAGGAGGGTGGCTACACCTTC.

The J gene is TRBJ2-7, the V gene TRBV27; 16 positions agree with TRBD2. V dropped 6 bases and J dropped 8; count of bases not matched to a gene: 7. CDR1 is MNHEY and CDR2 is SMNVEV in the germline V gene (reference sequence). This CDR3 has 15 residues. This CDR3 reads CASSGTSGRVYQQYF. The CDR3 region has the DNA TGTGCCAGCAGCGGGACTAGCGGGAGGGTGTACCAGCAGTACTTC.

The rearrangement links TRBV10-1 to TRBJ1-5; 8 bases are a match to TRBD1. Trimming removed 2 bases from V and 5 bases from J; junction bases left unmatched: 2. The CDR3 extends over 14 amino acids. Germline V gives CDR1 WNHNN, CDR2 SYGVQD (reference sequence). This CDR3 is CASSEGQGDQPQHF. Here the CDR3 DNA reads TGCGCCAGCAGTGAGGGACAGGGCGATCAGCCCCAGCATTTT.

The V gene is TRBV27, the J gene TRBJ1-2; TRBD1 might be the D (5 bases). V gave up 2 bases and J gave up 5 bases, with 12 bases separating them. The V gene's germline CDR1 is MNHEY and CDR2 SMNVEV (reference sequence). This CDR3 is built from 14 residues. The CDR3 region has the DNA TGTGCCAGCAGTTTAGTTGGGGGGGGGTATGGCTACACCTTC. Translated, it gives CASSLVGGGYGYTF.

V usage is TRBV7-9 and J usage is TRBJ1-2; the D gene is possibly TRBD1 (5 bases). The CDR3 totals 13 residues. V dropped 1 base and J dropped 6 bases, with 9 bases sitting between them. Germline V gene lookup returns CDR1 SEHNR and CDR2 FQNEAQ (reference sequence). The CDR3 loop reads CASSLVGAHGYTF. The CDR3 DNA reads TGTGCCAGCAGCTTAGTAGGGGCCCATGGCTACACCTTC.

The chain uses TRBV6-1 and TRBJ2-7; 11 bases are shared with TRBD2. CDR1 and CDR2 from the germline V gene are MNHNS and SASEGT. The J segment lost 3 bases and the V segment lost 1 base, leaving 2 bases of the junction unmatched. The CDR3 extends over 15 amino acids. CDR3 in amino acids: CASSEVGLADYEQYF. CDR3 sequence (DNA): TGTGCCAGCAGTGAAGTGGGACTAGCGGACTACGAGCAGTACTTC.

The chain couples TRBV27 to TRBJ2-7; D might be TRBD2 (6 bases). Trimming pared 5 bases from V and 1 base from J, leaving 24 bases between. CDR1 and CDR2 from the germline V gene are MNHEY and SMNVEV (reference sequence). This CDR3 spans 18 amino acids. CDR3 coding DNA: TGTGCCAGCAGTCCCATATTAGTGAGGGGCGGGAAATCCTACGAGCAGTACTTC. Residues: CASSPILVRGGKSYEQYF.

The chain joins TRBV7-2 to TRBJ2-6; a weak D match, TRBD1 (6 bases). Germline V gene sequence: CDR1 SGHTA, CDR2 FQGNSA. Trimming took 5 bases from V and 3 from J, leaving 14 bases between them. This CDR3 spans 16 amino acids. The CDR3 DNA sequence: TGTGCCAGCAGCACCACAGGGCTATATGGGGCCAACGTCCTGACTTTC. Translated, it gives CASSTTGLYGANVLTF.

The chain joins TRBV9 to TRBJ2-3; 9 nucleotides match TRBD2. The CDR3 is made up of 16 amino acids. The germline V gene has CDR1 SGDLS and CDR2 YYNGEE. The ends lost 4 bases at V and 0 bases at J; junction bases unmatched: 6. The CDR3 sequence is CASSLRGLASTDTQYF. The CDR3 DNA is TGTGCCAGCAGCCTCAGGGGACTAGCTAGCACAGATACGCAGTATTTT.

This clone was observed a single time. V gene TRBV5-1 combines with J gene TRBJ2-3, with 14 bases fitting TRBD2. Germline V lookup: CDR1 SGHRS, CDR2 YFSETQ. The CDR3 runs 17 residues. V trimming: 4 bases; J trimming: 0 bases; junction bases outside the gene matches: 4. As DNA, the CDR3 is TGCGCCAGCAGCATCGGACTAGCGGGAGGTAGCACAGATACGCAGTATTTT. Its translation is CASSIGLAGGSTDTQYF.

The chain has TRBV9 and TRBJ2-2, with 12 bases aligning to TRBD2. The CDR3 contains 18 residues. Trimming cost V 0 bases and J 7 bases; bases outside gene matches: 10. CDR1 and CDR2 from the germline V gene are SGDLS and YYNGEE. CDR3 residues: CASSVATLAGGPDGELFF. The CDR3 DNA follows: TGTGCCAGCAGCGTAGCTACTCTAGCGGGAGGGCCCGACGGGGAGCTGTTTTTT.